The 14 T cell receptor beta chains below were found in one sample sequenced in a study of T cells in localized non-small cell lung cancer (dated by TCRdb to 2018 to 2021). Library construction relied on the immunoSEQ multiplex PCR assay. Held by TCRdb, this immuneACCESS table contains in-frame sequences only and omits some clones. Under half of the omission traces to an unresolved V gene where checked; the cause of the rest is unknown. Within this sample are around 35,000 clones, with just over 90% of them counted one time only. The ten top clones hold 7% to 9.5% of the sample. Sequenced material: peripheral blood, taken before any cancer treatment. Source of these receptors: a female donor of 60 years or more with stage I lung adenocarcinoma.

This chain joins TRBV7-2 and TRBJ1-5; D ambiguous. Trimming pared 5 bases from V and 0 bases from J, leaving 20 bases between. This CDR3 is 18 amino acids long. Germline CDR1 is SGHTA and CDR2 is FQGNSA. CDR3 DNA: TGTGCCAGCAGCCCCCGGGCAGGCGCGGGGTATAGCAATCAGCCCCAGCATTTT. It encodes CASSPRAGAGYSNQPQHF.

The chain combines TRBV7-9 with TRBJ1-1; 8 bases are a match to TRBD1. The CDR3 covers 14 residues. V was pared by 4 bases and J by 5 bases, with 6 bases of the junction left unmatched. Germline CDR1 is SEHNR and CDR2 is FQNEAQ (reference sequence). The CDR3 coding sequence is TGTGCCAGCAGCTCGCAGGGGGCATGGACTGAAGCTTTCTTT. It encodes CASSSQGAWTEAFF.

The V gene is TRBV7-3, the J gene TRBJ1-2; maybe TRBD1 (6 bases). Germline V gives CDR1 SGHTA, CDR2 FQGTGA. Trimming left V 0 bases short and J 4 bases short, with 15 bases between. The CDR3 spans 16 residues. The CDR3 bases are TGTGCCAGCAGCTTAACACCTGGGGGGCTTGGCTATGGCTACACCTTC. This sequence encodes CASSLTPGGLGYGYTF.

As concerns this clone: This same CDR3 is encoded by further DNA sequences in the sample. The chain uses TRBV4-3 and TRBJ1-5, with D possibly TRBD1 on 5 matching bases. Germline CDR1 and CDR2: LGHNA and YSLEER. The germline V and J ends were trimmed by 0 bases and 7 bases, with 7 bases remaining between them. The CDR3 covers 13 residues. The CDR3 DNA follows: TGCGCCAGCAGCCAAGAGAGGGGACAGCCCCAGCATTTT. It yields the protein CASSQERGQPQHF.

The rearrangement uses TRBV11-3 and TRBJ2-3; no clear D. Per germline, CDR1 SGHNT and CDR2 YENEEA. CDR3 length: 14 residues. Trimming cost V 1 base and J 2 bases, with 7 bases left between them. The CDR3 loop reads CASSLGGNTDTQYF. Written as DNA, the CDR3 is TGTGCCAGCAGCTTAGGGGGTAACACAGATACGCAGTATTTT.

This clone occurred a few times. The chain uses TRBV18 and TRBJ1-2, with D possibly being TRBD1 (5 bases). This CDR3 is built from 13 residues. Between the trimmed V and J ends, which lost 5 bases and 8 bases, there was a span of 15 bases. Germline V gene lookup returns CDR1 KGHSH and CDR2 LQKENI. The CDR3 spells CASSSEGGDGYTF. The CDR3 coding sequence is TGTGCCAGCTCATCGGAGGGAGGGGACGGCTACACCTTC.

V and J are TRBV6-1 and TRBJ1-3, with D possibly being TRBD1 (6 bases). This CDR3 comprises 15 residues. Germline V CDR1 and CDR2: MNHNS, SASEGT. The V and J ends lost 8 bases and 0 bases respectively, with 14 bases between them. Here the CDR3 DNA reads TGTGCCAGCCGCCAGGGACATTTCTCTGGAAACACCATATATTTT. Encoded protein: CASRQGHFSGNTIYF.

The rearrangement uses TRBV11-3 and TRBJ2-1, with 11 bases lining up with TRBD2. The ends lost 3 bases at V and 0 bases at J; junction bases unmatched: 4. There are 17 residues in the CDR3. Germline-derived CDR1 and CDR2 are SGHNT and YENEEA. The CDR3 coding sequence is TGTGCCAGCAGCTTGACTAGCGGGAAGGGCTCCTACAATGAGCAGTTCTTC. It is translated as CASSLTSGKGSYNEQFF.

This sequence joins TRBV28 and TRBJ1-5; D call uncertain. This CDR3 has 14 residues. Trimming pared 8 bases from V and 1 base from J, leaving 12 bases between. The germline gives CDR1 MDHEN, CDR2 SYDVKM. In DNA, the CDR3 is TGTGCCAGCGGATTTGTAGGGAGCAATCAGCCCCAGCATTTT. As protein: CASGFVGSNQPQHF.

V usage is TRBV5-8 and J usage is TRBJ1-2; no firm D call. V was cut by 2 bases and J by 0 bases, with 23 bases left in between. The CDR3 is 19 amino acids. Looked up from germline, CDR1 is SGHTS and CDR2 is YDEGEE. The CDR3 coding sequence is TGTGCCAGCAGCTTTAATTCCGGACGGGTGGAGTTAGCTAACTATGGCTACACCTTC. It encodes CASSFNSGRVELANYGYTF.

The V and J genes are TRBV7-9 and TRBJ2-7; 12 nucleotides match TRBD1. Losses at the gene ends were 1 base for V and 5 bases for J; bases not matched to a gene: 3. Germline CDR1 reads SEHNR; CDR2 reads FQNEAQ (reference sequence). The CDR3 sequence is 15 residues long. The CDR3 here is CASSLVGTGGDEQYV. DNA for the CDR3: TGTGCCAGCAGCTTAGTAGGGACAGGGGGCGACGAGCAGTACGTC.

The chain has TRBV7-8 and TRBJ2-7, with D maybe TRBD1 (6 bases). The germline V gene has CDR1 SGHVS and CDR2 FQNEAQ. Trimming cost V 1 base and J 2 bases, with 15 bases left between them. This CDR3 is built from 16 residues. The DNA of the CDR3 is TGTGCCAGCAGCTTAGGGGTAGTAGACAGGCCCTACGAGCAGTACTTC. It codes for CASSLGVVDRPYEQYF.

The rearrangement links TRBV29-1 to TRBJ2-3, with D tentatively TRBD1 (6 bases). V lost 3 bases and J 2 bases, leaving 12 bases between the germline ends. The CDR3 extends over 14 amino acids. The germline gives CDR1 SQVTM, CDR2 ANQGSEA. CDR3: CSVEVTGITDTQYF. Written as DNA, the CDR3 is TGCAGCGTTGAGGTGACAGGAATCACAGATACGCAGTATTTT.

This chain joins TRBV10-3 and TRBJ2-3; TRBD1 matches 7 bases. Germline CDR1 and CDR2: ENHRY and SYGVKD. Trimming removed 0 bases from V and 2 bases from J; junction bases left unmatched: 2. This CDR3 is built from 15 residues. Here the CDR3 reads CAISESGQATDTQYF. The CDR3 DNA sequence: TGTGCCATCAGTGAGTCTGGACAGGCCACAGATACGCAGTATTTT.